A single sample gave rise to the 29 T cell receptor beta chains below, sequenced in a study of cytomegalovirus exposure and HLA in healthy donors. Amplification used 60 Vbeta primers and 13 Jbeta primers. TCRdb keeps only in-frame clones here, not all; method: immunoSEQ multiplex PCR. The sample lists more than 85,000 clones; around 81% were seen once. Sequencing used PBMCs. All receptors come from a woman aged 25 to 39 in good health and CMV-seronegative.

V is TRBV5-5 and J is TRBJ1-5, with no clear D. CDR1 is SGHKS and CDR2 is YYEKEE in the germline V gene (reference sequence). This CDR3 has 14 residues. V was clipped by 4 bases and J by 6 bases, with 14 bases between them. The CDR3 DNA follows: TGTGCCAGCAGCAAAGAAAGCGGGAGTCAGCCCCAGCATTTT. It is translated as CASSKESGSQPQHF.

The chain uses TRBV7-3 and TRBJ2-1; D might be TRBD2 (5 bases). Germline values: CDR1 SGHTA, CDR2 FQGTGA. There are 15 residues in the CDR3. The V end lost 4 bases, the J end lost 0 bases, and 10 bases lay between the germline ends. CDR3 loop: CASSSLASSYNEQFF. The DNA for the CDR3 is TGTGCCAGCAGCTCTCTAGCCTCCTCCTACAATGAGCAGTTCTTC.

This clone is a singleton in its sample. This rearrangement joins TRBV28 to TRBJ1-6; D is possibly TRBD1 (5 bases). Per the germline V gene, CDR1 is MDHEN and CDR2 is SYDVKM. This CDR3 is 10 amino acids long. V shed 8 bases and J shed 19 bases, with 15 bases lying between them. Here the CDR3 reads CASGGASAHF. The CDR3 DNA is TGTGCCAGCGGCGGGGCCTCGGCGCACTTT. Supplemented by reference TRBV28 and TRBJ1-6, the full variable domain reads DVKVTQSSRYLVKRTGEKVFLECVQDMDHENMFWYRQDPGLGLRLIYFSYDVKMKEKGDIPEGYSVSREKKERFSLILESASTNQTSMYLCASGGASAHFGNGTRLTVT.

This chain connects TRBV27 to TRBJ2-2, with 7 bases that match TRBD1. The V segment lost 6 bases and the J segment 0 bases; nucleotides outside the gene matches: 7. Germline V CDR1 and CDR2: MNHEY, SMNVEV (reference sequence). CDR3 length: 16 residues. The CDR3 loop is CASSRWDRANTGELFF. The DNA for the CDR3 is TGTGCCAGCAGCCGATGGGACAGAGCGAACACCGGGGAGCTGTTTTTT.

The genes are TRBV28 and TRBJ1-1, with 7 bases lining up with TRBD1. This CDR3 spans 15 amino acids. With 5 bases clipped from V and 0 bases from J, the junction kept 6 bases outside the gene matches. CDR1 is MDHEN and CDR2 is SYDVKM in the germline V gene. The CDR3 nucleotides are TGTGCCAGCAGTCTCTTGGGACAGATGAACACTGAAGCTTTCTTT. It yields the protein CASSLLGQMNTEAFF.

The CDR3 bases are TGTGCCAGTAGCACACGGGGAAGCTCCTACGAGCAGTACTTC. Protein product: CASSTRGSSYEQYF. The rearrangement uses TRBV19 and TRBJ2-7, with a weak D call TRBD2 (5 bases). Trimming removed 6 bases at V and 0 bases at J, with 12 bases between. In germline, CDR1 is LNHDA, CDR2 SQIVND (reference sequence). This CDR3 is built from 14 residues.

The chain links TRBV11-1 to TRBJ2-7; 10 positions match TRBD2. Germline V gene data show CDR1 as SGHAT and CDR2 as FQDESV (reference sequence). The CDR3 is 14 residues long. Trimming at V came to 5 bases and at J to 3 bases, leaving 4 bases not matched to a gene. CDR3 residues: CASSPGTSDYEQYF. DNA for the CDR3: TGTGCCAGCAGCCCGGGGACTAGCGACTACGAGCAGTACTTC.

This chain links TRBV28 with TRBJ2-7, with TRBD2 identical over 7 bases. Germline V gives CDR1 MDHEN, CDR2 SYDVKM. V lost 2 bases, J lost 6 bases, and 13 bases stayed unmatched. The CDR3 sequence is 16 residues long. In DNA, the CDR3 is TGTGCCAGCAGTTTAGCCTTCGGGACTACGTCTCCCGAGCAGTACTTC. Its protein is CASSLAFGTTSPEQYF.

This rearrangement joins TRBV29-1 to TRBJ2-3; 11 nucleotides line up with TRBD2. The CDR3 sequence is 16 residues long. Germline values: CDR1 SQVTM, CDR2 ANQGSEA. V was clipped by 4 bases and J by 5 bases; unmatched bases: 11. The CDR3 protein is CSVVGVAGGPIDTQYF. CDR3 sequence (DNA): TGCAGCGTTGTGGGGGTAGCGGGAGGGCCAATAGATACGCAGTATTTT.

The chain joins TRBV9 to TRBJ2-1; D gene unclear. V was cut by 1 base and J by 9 bases, with 5 bases left in between. CDR1 is SGDLS and CDR2 is YYNGEE in the germline V gene. There are 11 residues in the CDR3. CDR3 sequence: CASSVSSEQFF. The CDR3 DNA follows: TGTGCCAGCAGCGTATCGAGTGAGCAGTTCTTC.

The genes are TRBV9 and TRBJ2-3, with TRBD2 matching 9 bases. V lost 1 base and J lost 2; bases outside the gene matches: 11. CDR3 size: 18 residues. Per germline, CDR1 SGDLS and CDR2 YYNGEE. CDR3 protein: CASSVPSGDGIHTDTQYF. The CDR3 nucleotides are TGTGCCAGCAGCGTACCTAGCGGGGATGGGATCCACACAGATACGCAGTATTTT.

The chain carries TRBV29-1 and TRBJ2-4; D gene unclear. The CDR3 is 13 residues long. V was pared by 4 bases and J by 0 bases, with 7 bases between. The germline V gene encodes CDR1 SQVTM and CDR2 ANQGSEA. The CDR3 region has the DNA TGCAGCGTTGCCGCCAGAGCCAAAAACATTCAGTACTTC. It yields the protein CSVAARAKNIQYF.

V usage is TRBV7-9 and J usage is TRBJ1-5; D unresolved. The length of the CDR3 is 14 residues. Trimming cost V 1 base and J 5 bases, with 9 bases left between them. CDR1 and CDR2 (germline): SEHNR, FQNEAQ (reference sequence). The CDR3, as DNA: TGTGCCAGCAGCTTAGGGCCAGGTCATCAGCCCCAGCATTTT. The encoded protein is CASSLGPGHQPQHF.

The V gene is TRBV19, the J gene TRBJ2-5, with D possibly matching TRBD2 (6 bases). V lost 9 bases and J lost 5, with 7 bases in between. The CDR3 has 10 amino acids. Germline values: CDR1 LNHDA, CDR2 SQIVND (reference sequence). The CDR3 reads CASRGETQYF. The CDR3 DNA follows: TGTGCCAGCCGGGGGGAGACCCAGTACTTC. Drawing the rest from reference TRBV19 and TRBJ2-5, the complete variable domain is DGGITQSPKYLFRKEGQNVTLSCEQNLNHDAMYWYRQDPGQGLRLIYYSQIVNDFQKGDIAEGYSVSREKKESFPLTVTSAQKNPTAFYLCASRGETQYFGPGTRLLVL.

V is TRBV7-9 and J is TRBJ1-4; TRBD1 is a possible D gene (6 bases). Germline V gives CDR1 SEHNR, CDR2 FQNEAQ (reference sequence). The length of the CDR3 is 15 residues. Trimming removed 1 base from V and 8 bases from J, with 14 bases in between. In DNA form, the CDR3 reads TGTGCCAGCAGCTTAGGCAGGGGACGCAGCGAAAAACTGTTTTTT. Its translation is CASSLGRGRSEKLFF.

This chain connects TRBV7-8 to TRBJ1-5; a possible D gene is TRBD1 (5 bases). Trimming pared 6 bases from V and 7 bases from J, leaving 13 bases between. The germline CDR1 and CDR2 sequences are SGHVS and FQNEAQ. The CDR3 extends over 13 amino acids. The CDR3 DNA reads TGTGCCAGCAGTCTCGGCCAGGGACAGCCCCAGCATTTT. Protein sequence: CASSLGQGQPQHF.

This clone has only a few counts. The chain has TRBV29-1 and TRBJ2-3; D might be TRBD2 (5 bases). CDR1 and CDR2 from the germline V gene are SQVTM and ANQGSEA. V was cut by 5 bases and J by 6 bases, with 12 bases left in between. The CDR3 runs 12 residues. CDR3 nucleotide sequence: TGCAGCGTTAGGAGCGGACGGGATACGCAGTATTTT. Encoded protein: CSVRSGRDTQYF.

V gene TRBV4-3 combines with J gene TRBJ1-2; D perhaps matches TRBD1 (5 bases). Germline values: CDR1 LGHNA, CDR2 YSLEER. V was trimmed by 0 bases and J by 4 bases, leaving 21 bases between them. This CDR3 spans 18 amino acids. The CDR3 DNA sequence: TGCGCCAGCAGCCAAGAAAGCTGGCAGGGTGCGTTTGGCTATGGCTACACCTTC. This codes for CASSQESWQGAFGYGYTF.

V usage is TRBV30 and J usage is TRBJ2-2; D gene unclear. The germline V gene encodes CDR1 GTSNPN and CDR2 SVGIG (reference sequence). V gave up 2 bases and J gave up 7 bases, with 5 bases separating them. The CDR3 sequence is 11 residues long. The CDR3 region has the DNA TGTGCCTGGAGTCTTCGCGGGGAGCTGTTTTTT. This translates into CAWSLRGELFF. Filled out from reference TRBV30 and TRBJ2-2, the complete variable domain reads SQTIHQWPATLVQPVGSPLSLECTVEGTSNPNLYWYRQAAGRGLQLLFYSVGIGQISSEVPQNLSASRPQDRQFILSSKKLLLSDSGFYLCAWSLRGELFFGEGSRLTVL.

The J gene is TRBJ1-5, the V gene TRBV28; D unclear. The CDR3 totals 12 residues. Germline V gene lookup returns CDR1 MDHEN and CDR2 SYDVKM. V lost 6 bases and J lost 6, with 9 bases in between. DNA for the CDR3: TGTGCCAGCAGCCCCAGTCTTCAGCCCCAGCATTTT. Translated, it gives CASSPSLQPQHF. Together with reference TRBV28 and TRBJ1-5, the CDR3 gives the full variable domain: DVKVTQSSRYLVKRTGEKVFLECVQDMDHENMFWYRQDPGLGLRLIYFSYDVKMKEKGDIPEGYSVSREKKERFSLILESASTNQTSMYLCASSPSLQPQHFGDGTRLSIL.

The chain combines TRBV19 with TRBJ1-1; D is unclear. The V gene's germline CDR1 is LNHDA and CDR2 SQIVND (reference sequence). CDR3 size: 12 residues. V was shortened by 10 bases and J by 8 bases, with 17 bases between the two germline ends. Written as DNA, the CDR3 is TGTGCCACCTCGGGTCTCGGGGAGGAAGCTTTCTTT. Translated: CATSGLGEEAFF.

The chain links TRBV19 to TRBJ1-2; D unresolved. The V gene's germline CDR1 is LNHDA and CDR2 SQIVND (reference sequence). Trimming left V 3 bases short and J 8 bases short, with 16 bases between. The length of the CDR3 is 14 residues. CDR3 bases: TGTGCCAGTAGTATCCTCGAGGGCCCCGAGGGCTACACCTTC. The encoded protein is CASSILEGPEGYTF.

This clone was recorded a few times. This rearrangement joins TRBV18 to TRBJ2-5; TRBD2 might be the D (6 bases). Germline V lookup: CDR1 KGHSH, CDR2 LQKENI. CDR3 length: 14 amino acids. V was shortened by 4 bases and J by 5 bases, with 14 bases between the two germline ends. For the CDR3, the DNA is TGTGCCAGCTCACGTCCCGAGGGACTTGAGACCCAGTACTTC. Its protein is CASSRPEGLETQYF.

The chain has TRBV20-1 and TRBJ1-2, with D hard to call. Germline lookup yields CDR1 DFQATT and CDR2 SNEGSKA (reference sequence). The CDR3 sequence is 11 residues long. The V and J ends lost 3 bases and 6 bases respectively, with 8 bases between them. The DNA of the CDR3 is TGCAGTGCTAGCGGAGAACATGGCTACACCTTC. Amino acids: CSASGEHGYTF.

The V call is TRBV10-3, the J call TRBJ2-1, with D tentatively TRBD1 (5 bases). V was pared by 6 bases and J by 4 bases, with 16 bases between. This CDR3 region has 15 residues. Germline V CDR1 and CDR2: ENHRY, SYGVKD. CDR3 sequence (DNA): TGTGCCATCAGGGATAGCATTAGGGGTTACAATGAGCAGTTCTTC. It encodes CAIRDSIRGYNEQFF.

The rearrangement joins TRBV4-1 to TRBJ1-3, with D perhaps matching TRBD1 (5 bases). CDR1 MGHRA and CDR2 YSYEKL come from the germline V gene. The length of the CDR3 is 15 residues. Trimming shortened V by 4 bases and J by 0 bases, and 10 bases separated the two germline ends. The CDR3 DNA reads TGCGCCAGCAGCCTCGACAGAAGCTCTGGAAACACCATATATTTT. Translation: CASSLDRSSGNTIYF.

V gene TRBV5-1 combines with J gene TRBJ2-3, with TRBD1 identical over 7 bases. Germline CDR1 reads SGHRS; CDR2 reads YFSETQ. This CDR3 contains 17 residues. The J segment lost 7 bases and the V segment lost 3 bases, leaving 17 bases of the junction unmatched. CDR3 DNA: TGCGCCAGCAGCTCAAATCCACAGGGGACGGGCACTAATACGCAGTATTTT. Protein: CASSSNPQGTGTNTQYF.

This clone was observed a single time. The genes are TRBV28 and TRBJ1-1; 7 bases are a match to TRBD1. CDR3 length equals 19 residues. The germline gives CDR1 MDHEN, CDR2 SYDVKM. V shed 8 bases and J 1 base; nucleotides not matched to a gene: 22. The CDR3 bases are TGTGCCAGCTCTTACTTGGGGATTTATCTGAGGGGGCCGAACACTGAAGCTTTCTTT. Amino acids: CASSYLGIYLRGPNTEAFF.

The chain uses TRBV28 and TRBJ1-2; 7 bases match TRBD1. The CDR3 is 14 amino acids. The V and J ends lost 8 bases and 3 bases, in that order; junction bases with no gene match: 9. Germline values: CDR1 MDHEN, CDR2 SYDVKM. CDR3 sequence: CASREIDRDYGYTF. In DNA, the CDR3 is TGTGCCAGCCGGGAAATCGACAGGGACTATGGCTACACCTTC.